The 25 T cell receptor beta chains presented below share a single source sample, sequenced in a study of shared clonotypes between healthy human individuals (dated by TCRdb to about 2020). Library preparation used the immunoSEQ multiplex PCR assay. In its TCRdb copy, this immuneACCESS table keeps in-frame sequences only and misses some clones. Where compared with another copy, unresolved V genes explain less than half of these, and the others have no known cause. A total of roughly 2.4 million clones appear in this sample, approximately 94% of them only once. About 0.13% of the sample belongs to the ten largest clones. Sequenced input: naive CD4+ T cells sorted from blood. The cell subset or site tag for this specimen amounts to: CD45RA+ positively selected. The receptors come from a man aged 18 to 29 in good health.

This clone was recorded only once. This CDR3 is also generated by other DNA sequences in the sample. The rearrangement joins TRBV18 to TRBJ1-1, with D possibly being TRBD1 (5 bases). V lost 3 bases and J lost 1, with 9 bases in between. From germline, CDR1 is KGHSH and CDR2 LQKENI. CDR3 length equals 14 residues. Here the CDR3 reads CASSPQGANTEAFF. The CDR3 nucleotides are TGTGCCAGCTCACCCCAAGGGGCGAACACTGAAGCTTTCTTT.

This chain connects TRBV5-5 to TRBJ2-7, with a tentative D call TRBD2 (5 bases). Germline V gives CDR1 SGHKS, CDR2 YYEKEE (reference sequence). The CDR3 consists of 12 residues. Trimming took off 8 bases at V and 11 bases at J, with 20 bases between the two ends. The CDR3 DNA sequence: TGTGCCAGTAGCCGTCACGAGGGAATCGAGTACTTC. It yields the protein CASSRHEGIEYF.

The V gene is TRBV10-3, the J gene TRBJ2-3; D may correspond to TRBD1 or TRBD2 (5 bases each). The CDR3 is made up of 14 amino acids. Germline CDR1 and CDR2: ENHRY and SYGVKD. Trimming removed 0 bases from V and 4 bases from J, with 8 bases in between. The CDR3 region is CAISESRGPDTQYF. The CDR3 DNA reads TGTGCCATCAGTGAGTCTCGGGGCCCAGATACGCAGTATTTT.

The sample holds one count of this clone. The chain couples TRBV5-4 to TRBJ1-1; a weak D match, TRBD1 (5 bases). V was shortened by 4 bases and J by 4 bases, with 11 bases between the two germline ends. This CDR3 region has 13 residues. Germline V lookup: CDR1 SGHNT, CDR2 YYREEE (reference sequence). CDR3 sequence: CASSTEGFTEAFF. CDR3 nucleotides: TGTGCCAGCAGCACGGAGGGGTTCACTGAAGCTTTCTTT.

In the case of this clone: Other DNA variants within this sample encode the same CDR3. The chain employs TRBV6-5 and TRBJ1-1; D gene unclear. V lost 0 bases and J lost 5, with 7 bases in between. Germline-derived CDR1 and CDR2 are MNHEY and SVGAGI. The CDR3 has 13 residues. The CDR3 sequence: CASSYSGSTEAFF. As DNA, the CDR3 is TGTGCCAGCAGTTACTCGGGGTCGACTGAAGCTTTCTTT.

J is TRBJ2-3 and V is TRBV4-3; 7 bases agree with TRBD1. The CDR3 extends over 13 amino acids. The V gene's germline CDR1 is LGHNA and CDR2 YSLEER. The V gene end was trimmed by 2 bases and the J gene end by 4 bases; junction bases not matched to a gene: 0. CDR3 bases: TGCGCCAGCAGCCAACAGGGGGCAGATACGCAGTATTTT. Its protein product is CASSQQGADTQYF.

The rearrangement uses TRBV5-4 and TRBJ2-7, with 13 nucleotides matching TRBD2. The CDR3 extends over 17 amino acids. Germline V lookup: CDR1 SGHNT, CDR2 YYREEE (reference sequence). The V segment lost 4 bases and the J segment 5 bases; nucleotides outside the gene matches: 12. CDR3 amino acids: CASSDGGLAGLSDEQYF. The CDR3 region has the DNA TGTGCCAGCAGCGATGGGGGACTAGCGGGATTGAGCGACGAGCAGTACTTC.

V and J are TRBV5-1 and TRBJ1-1, with D possibly TRBD1 on 5 matching bases. Germline CDR1 is SGHRS and CDR2 is YFSETQ. The V and J ends lost 4 bases and 1 base respectively, with 14 bases between them. The CDR3 covers 15 residues. CDR3 DNA: TGCGCCAGCAGCCCCGAGGGACGGACGAACACTGAAGCTTTCTTT. Amino acid sequence: CASSPEGRTNTEAFF.

Notes on this clone: Other DNA sequences from this sample encode an identical CDR3 as well. The rearrangement links TRBV18 to TRBJ2-1; D is uncertain. The CDR3 spans 13 residues. Deletions cut 3 bases from V and 4 bases from J, with 7 bases between. Germline CDR1 is KGHSH and CDR2 is LQKENI. CDR3 loop: CASSPGGYNEQFF. CDR3 bases: TGTGCCAGCTCACCGGGCGGATACAATGAGCAGTTCTTC.

This chain connects TRBV5-1 to TRBJ1-3; D call uncertain. V was clipped by 4 bases and J by 4 bases, with 3 bases between them. The CDR3 consists of 11 residues. The germline V gene encodes CDR1 SGHRS and CDR2 YFSETQ. DNA of the CDR3: TGCGCCAGCAGCACAGGAAACACCATATATTTT. Translation gives CASSTGNTIYF.

The gene calls are TRBV6-6 and TRBJ2-7; D tentatively fits TRBD1 or TRBD2 (5 bases each). Trimming removed 0 bases at V and 5 bases at J, with 17 bases between. The CDR3 has 16 residues. CDR1 MNHNY and CDR2 SVGAGI come from the germline V gene (reference sequence). The DNA of the CDR3 is TGTGCCAGCAGTTACTCGATCGGGACGGCCACCCACGAGCAGTACTTC. Translated, it gives CASSYSIGTATHEQYF.

This clone occurred once. The rearrangement joins TRBV29-1 to TRBJ2-7; D is unresolved. Germline-derived CDR1 and CDR2 are SQVTM and ANQGSEA. CDR3 size: 12 residues. The CDR3 loop reads CSALAPTYEQYF. The CDR3 nucleotides are TGCAGTGCACTTGCGCCGACCTACGAGCAGTACTTC.

This rearrangement joins TRBV2 to TRBJ1-2, with D uncertain. CDR3 length: 14 amino acids. Trimming removed 3 bases at V and 1 base at J, with 9 bases between. CDR1 SNHLY and CDR2 FYNNEI come from the germline V gene. The chain's CDR3 is CASSDYYSNYGYTF. The CDR3 DNA is TGTGCCAGCAGTGATTATTACAGTAACTATGGCTACACCTTC.

This clone was seen only once. The chain carries TRBV15 and TRBJ1-2; D might be TRBD1 (5 bases). From germline, CDR1 is LNHNV and CDR2 YYDKDF (reference sequence). The germline V and J ends were trimmed by 0 bases and 3 bases, with 11 bases remaining between them. The CDR3 totals 15 residues. CDR3 loop: CATSRDLRGDYGYTF. Written as DNA, the CDR3 is TGTGCCACCAGCAGAGATCTTAGAGGGGACTATGGCTACACCTTC. Using reference TRBV15 and TRBJ1-2 for the parts outside the CDR3, the full variable domain is DAMVIQNPRYQVTQFGKPVTLSCSQTLNHNVMYWYQQKSSQAPKLLFHYYDKDFNNEADTPDNFQSRRPNTSFCFLDIRSPGLGDTAMYLCATSRDLRGDYGYTFGSGTRLTVV.

The chain carries TRBV2 and TRBJ2-1; 8 positions match TRBD1. The germline V gene has CDR1 SNHLY and CDR2 FYNNEI. V shed 8 bases, J shed 1 base, and the junction held 4 bases outside the gene matches. The CDR3 is 14 residues long. The CDR3 protein is CASSYRGSYNEQFF. Written as DNA, the CDR3 is TGTGCCAGCTCGTACAGGGGGTCCTACAATGAGCAGTTCTTC.

A note on this clone: This sample includes further DNA sequences coding for the same CDR3. The V gene is TRBV7-9, the J gene TRBJ1-4, with 7 bases identical to TRBD1. Per the germline V gene, CDR1 is SEHNR and CDR2 is FQNEAQ (reference sequence). This CDR3 has 14 amino acids. Trimming took 2 bases from V and 8 from J; bases not matched to a gene: 5. The CDR3 reads CASSLSGGGEKLFF. CDR3 in DNA: TGTGCCAGCAGCTTATCGGGAGGGGGCGAAAAACTGTTTTTT.

This chain uses TRBV1 with TRBJ2-5. TRBV1 is designated a pseudogene. The CDR3 extends over 12 amino acids. The CDR3 loop is CTSSQPTHSQYF. The CDR3 region has the DNA TGCACCAGCAGCCAACCGACCCACTCCCAGTACTTC.

The gene calls are TRBV5-4 and TRBJ2-3; 8 nucleotides agree with TRBD2. The CDR3 is 15 residues long. The V segment lost 2 bases and the J segment 0 bases; nucleotides outside the gene matches: 2. From germline, CDR1 is SGHNT and CDR2 YYREEE (reference sequence). The CDR3 reads CASSFGTRSTDTQYF. The CDR3 region has the DNA TGTGCCAGCAGCTTCGGGACTAGGAGCACAGATACGCAGTATTTT.

The chain joins TRBV4-1 to TRBJ2-1; TRBD2 matches 12 bases. Germline assignment: CDR1 MGHRA and CDR2 YSYEKL. The length of the CDR3 is 17 residues. V was pared by 1 base and J by 7 bases, with 8 bases of the junction left unmatched. In DNA, the CDR3 is TGCGCCAGCAGCCAAGCTAGCGGGAGGGAAGTGTGGAATGAGCAGTTCTTC. Its translation is CASSQASGREVWNEQFF.

V gene TRBV5-8 combines with J gene TRBJ1-1; D is perhaps TRBD1 (6 bases). This CDR3 has 14 residues. V was trimmed by 7 bases and J by 4 bases, leaving 17 bases between them. CDR1 SGHTS and CDR2 YDEGEE come from the germline V gene. This chain's CDR3 is CASGFTGPGTEAFF. The CDR3 DNA reads TGTGCCAGCGGATTCACAGGGCCGGGCACTGAAGCTTTCTTT.

This sequence joins TRBV19 and TRBJ1-5; TRBD1 might be the D (6 bases). The germline V and J ends were trimmed by 4 bases and 3 bases, with 10 bases remaining between them. The CDR3 spans 14 residues. Germline V lookup: CDR1 LNHDA, CDR2 SQIVND (reference sequence). The CDR3 protein is CASSSGTPNQPQHF. The CDR3 DNA is TGTGCCAGTAGTAGCGGGACACCCAATCAGCCCCAGCATTTT.

This chain links TRBV11-1 with TRBJ1-2, with D possibly being TRBD1 (5 bases). Trimming pared 5 bases from V and 6 bases from J, leaving 10 bases between. The CDR3 extends over 12 amino acids. CDR1 SGHAT and CDR2 FQDESV come from the germline V gene (reference sequence). CDR3 sequence (DNA): TGTGCCAGCAGCGTTCAGGGTAATGGCTACACCTTC. Its protein product is CASSVQGNGYTF.

The rearrangement uses TRBV2 and TRBJ1-1; perhaps TRBD1 as D (5 bases). This CDR3 comprises 15 residues. Per germline, CDR1 SNHLY and CDR2 FYNNEI. The V end was cut by 6 bases, the J end by 0 bases, with 14 bases between. The CDR3 loop reads CASRAGPIMNTEAFF. The DNA of the CDR3 is TGTGCCAGCAGGGCAGGGCCTATTATGAACACTGAAGCTTTCTTT.

V is TRBV30 and J is TRBJ1-2, with 8 bases aligning to TRBD1. The J segment lost 7 bases and the V segment lost 3 bases, leaving 10 bases of the junction unmatched. Germline V CDR1 and CDR2: GTSNPN, SVGIG (reference sequence). The CDR3 has 14 residues. The DNA of the CDR3 is TGTGCCTGGAGCGGAAACAGGGGGACTAGTGGCTACACCTTC. Translation: CAWSGNRGTSGYTF.

This clone was seen only once. The chain combines TRBV4-3 with TRBJ2-5, with 8 bases lining up with TRBD1. This CDR3 is built from 15 residues. The V gene end was trimmed by 1 base and the J gene end by 5 bases; junction bases not matched to a gene: 6. From germline, CDR1 is LGHNA and CDR2 YSLEER. The CDR3 sequence: CASSQGTGGLETQYF. In nucleotides, the CDR3 is TGCGCCAGCAGCCAAGGAACAGGGGGACTGGAGACCCAGTACTTC.